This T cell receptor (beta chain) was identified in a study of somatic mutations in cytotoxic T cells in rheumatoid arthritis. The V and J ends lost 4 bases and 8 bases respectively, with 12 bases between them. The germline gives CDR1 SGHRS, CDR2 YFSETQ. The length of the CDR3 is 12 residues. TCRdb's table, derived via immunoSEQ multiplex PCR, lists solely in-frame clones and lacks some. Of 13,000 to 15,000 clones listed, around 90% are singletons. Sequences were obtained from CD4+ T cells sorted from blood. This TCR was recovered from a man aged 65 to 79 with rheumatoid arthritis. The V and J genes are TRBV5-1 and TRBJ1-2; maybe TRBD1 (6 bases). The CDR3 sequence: CASSPEGVGYTF. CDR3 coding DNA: TGCGCCAGCAGCCCCGAGGGGGTGGGCTACACCTTC.